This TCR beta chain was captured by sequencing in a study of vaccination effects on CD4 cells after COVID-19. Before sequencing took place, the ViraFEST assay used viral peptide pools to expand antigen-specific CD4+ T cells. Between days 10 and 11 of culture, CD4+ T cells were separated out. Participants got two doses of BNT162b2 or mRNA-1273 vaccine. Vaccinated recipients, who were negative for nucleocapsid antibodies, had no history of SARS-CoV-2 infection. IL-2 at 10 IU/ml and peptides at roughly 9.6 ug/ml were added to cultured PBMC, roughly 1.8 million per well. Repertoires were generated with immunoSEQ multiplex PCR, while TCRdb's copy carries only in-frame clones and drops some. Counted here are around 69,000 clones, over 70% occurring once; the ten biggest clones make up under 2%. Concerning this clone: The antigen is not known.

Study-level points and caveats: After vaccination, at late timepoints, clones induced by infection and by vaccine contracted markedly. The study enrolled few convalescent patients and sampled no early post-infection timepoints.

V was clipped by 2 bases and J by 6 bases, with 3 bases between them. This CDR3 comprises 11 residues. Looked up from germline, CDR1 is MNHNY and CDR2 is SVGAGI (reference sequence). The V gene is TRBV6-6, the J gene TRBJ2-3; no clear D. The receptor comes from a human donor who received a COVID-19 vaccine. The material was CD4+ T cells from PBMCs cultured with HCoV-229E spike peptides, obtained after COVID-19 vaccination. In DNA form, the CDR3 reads TGTGCCAGCAGTTACAGGGATACGCAGTATTTT. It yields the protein CASSYRDTQYF.